These 20 T cell receptor beta chains share one sample of origin, sequenced in a study of cytomegalovirus exposure and HLA in healthy donors. A multiplex PCR was run with 60 Vbeta primers and 13 Jbeta primers. Here immunoSEQ multiplex PCR was the method, and the copy in TCRdb shows in-frame clones only, minus some. In the table there are around 180,000 clones, more than 85% of which are singletons. Sequencing used PBMCs. The receptors shown here come from a girl under three years old in good health and CMV-seronegative.

The V and J genes are TRBV21-1 and TRBJ2-3; the DNA was not used to check the table's D call, TRBD2. TRBV21-1 is an annotated pseudogene. CDR3 length equals 20 residues. CDR3 DNA sequence: TGTGCCAGCAGCAAAGAGGGAGAGGCTAGCGGGGGGGTAGGCACAGATACGCAGTATTTT. Translated, it gives CASSKEGEASGGVGTDTQYF.

The gene calls are TRBV30 and TRBJ2-2, with 11 bases fitting TRBD2. This CDR3 contains 16 residues. V shed 1 base, J shed 5 bases, and the junction held 6 bases outside the gene matches. The V gene's germline CDR1 is GTSNPN and CDR2 SVGIG (reference sequence). The CDR3 DNA sequence: TGTGCCTGGAGTGAACTAGCGGGAGTACGGACCGGGGAGCTGTTTTTT. It codes for CAWSELAGVRTGELFF.

The chain employs TRBV30 and TRBJ1-1; the D gene is possibly TRBD1 (5 bases). V was shortened by 3 bases and J by 0 bases, with 20 bases between the two germline ends. CDR3 length: 17 amino acids. Germline V gives CDR1 GTSNPN, CDR2 SVGIG (reference sequence). The CDR3 DNA sequence: TGTGCCTGGAGACGGTGGGGCGACCGGGTTGTGAACACTGAAGCTTTCTTT. Encoded protein: CAWRRWGDRVVNTEAFF.

The chain is built from TRBV29-1 and TRBJ2-3, with 7 bases identical to TRBD2. Germline CDR1 is SQVTM and CDR2 is ANQGSEA. The trim removed 6 bases at V and 10 bases at J, leaving 7 bases unmatched. The CDR3 has 11 residues. The CDR3 protein is CSVRESVAQYF. The CDR3 DNA follows: TGCAGCGTGCGGGAGTCGGTTGCGCAGTATTTT.

The CDR3 region is CASSLAGDQPQHF. CDR3 DNA sequence: TGCGCCAGCAGCTTGGCAGGGGATCAGCCCCAGCATTTT. The chain links TRBV5-1 to TRBJ1-5; D may be TRBD1 (6 bases). V was trimmed by 0 bases and J by 5 bases, leaving 6 bases between them. Per germline, CDR1 SGHRS and CDR2 YFSETQ. The CDR3 length is 13 residues.

CDR3: CASSLDPPQASTNHNEQFF. The CDR3, as DNA: TGTGCCAGCAGCTTAGACCCGCCTCAAGCAAGCACCAATCACAATGAGCAGTTCTTC. V is TRBV11-2 and J is TRBJ2-1; D is unclear. The CDR3 has 19 amino acids. V lost 0 bases and J 5 bases, leaving 23 bases between the germline ends. In germline, CDR1 is SGHAT, CDR2 FQNNGV.

The chain combines TRBV5-1 with TRBJ2-1; D possibly corresponds to TRBD1 (6 bases). The V gene's germline CDR1 is SGHRS and CDR2 YFSETQ. Trimming took off 0 bases at V and 6 bases at J, with 7 bases between the two ends. This CDR3 has 13 amino acids. The CDR3 bases are TGCGCCAGCAGCTTGGCAGGGGTCAATGAGCAGTTCTTC. Protein sequence: CASSLAGVNEQFF.

The rearrangement links TRBV25-1 to TRBJ2-1, with D unclear. The V end lost 3 bases, the J end lost 8 bases, and 8 bases lay between the germline ends. Germline CDR1 and CDR2: MGHDK and SYGVNS. CDR3 length equals 12 residues. CDR3 DNA: TGTGCCAGCAGTGAGAGTGGGCATGAGCAGTTCTTC. Translation gives CASSESGHEQFF. Drawing the rest from reference TRBV25-1 and TRBJ2-1, the complete variable domain is EADIYQTPRYLVIGTGKKITLECSQTMGHDKMYWYQQDPGMELHLIHYSYGVNSTEKGDLSSESTVSRIRTEHFPLTLESARPSHTSQYLCASSESGHEQFFGPGTRLTVL.

The chain carries TRBV5-8 and TRBJ2-7; 13 nucleotides agree with TRBD2. The germline V gene has CDR1 SGHTS and CDR2 YDEGEE. The CDR3 is made up of 16 amino acids. With V trimmed by 1 base and J by 4 bases, 5 bases remained unmatched. Here the CDR3 DNA reads TGTGCCAGCAGCTTGTATGGGGGACTAGCGGGGTACGAGCAGTACTTC. Translating gives CASSLYGGLAGYEQYF.

The CDR3 DNA is TGCGCCAGCAGCCAGCCACCGGGACAGCCATCTGGGTACCGTGGCTACACCTTC. Protein sequence: CASSQPPGQPSGYRGYTF. The rearrangement joins TRBV4-1 to TRBJ1-2; 7 positions match TRBD1. In germline, CDR1 is MGHRA, CDR2 YSYEKL. With V trimmed by 3 bases and J by 7 bases, 20 bases remained unmatched. This CDR3 spans 18 amino acids.

This chain joins TRBV10-3 and TRBJ1-3, with 8 nucleotides matching TRBD1. The CDR3 runs 18 residues. The germline V gene encodes CDR1 ENHRY and CDR2 SYGVKD. V shed 6 bases, J shed 3 bases, and the junction held 16 bases outside the gene matches. CDR3 sequence reads: CAIRSTRPQGAGGNTIYF. The CDR3 nucleotides read TGTGCCATCAGATCGACAAGACCCCAGGGGGCTGGTGGAAACACCATATATTTT.

This clone was observed a few times. The chain is built from TRBV5-1 and TRBJ2-7; TRBD2 matches at 7 bases. The CDR3 totals 15 residues. V was clipped by 0 bases and J by 1 base; unmatched bases: 4. The V gene's germline CDR1 is SGHRS and CDR2 YFSETQ. This chain's CDR3 is CASSLAAGISYEQYF. The CDR3 DNA is TGCGCCAGCAGCTTGGCAGCGGGGATATCCTACGAGCAGTACTTC.

J is TRBJ2-3 and V is TRBV15; 10 positions agree with TRBD1. The CDR3 extends over 16 amino acids. Germline CDR1 and CDR2: LNHNV and YYDKDF (reference sequence). Unmatched junction bases numbered 8, after V lost 6 bases and J lost 2 bases. This CDR3 is CATRKWDRGHTDTQYF. For the CDR3, the DNA is TGTGCCACCAGGAAATGGGACAGGGGTCACACAGATACGCAGTATTTT.

The V gene is TRBV2, the J gene TRBJ1-1; possibly TRBD1 for D (6 bases). V dropped 6 bases and J dropped 1 base, with 15 bases sitting between them. The CDR3 is made up of 15 amino acids. CDR1 SNHLY and CDR2 FYNNEI come from the germline V gene. The chain's CDR3 is CASRQKGGGNTEAFF. CDR3 DNA: TGTGCCAGCAGGCAAAAAGGGGGTGGGAACACTGAAGCTTTCTTT. The entire variable domain, with the rest obtained from reference TRBV2 and TRBJ1-1, is as follows: EPEVTQTPSHQVTQMGQEVILRCVPISNHLYFYWYRQILGQKVEFLVSFYNNEISEKSEIFDDQFSVERPDGSNFTLKIRSTKLEDSAMYFCASRQKGGGNTEAFFGQGTRLTVV.

J is TRBJ2-7 and V is TRBV5-1, with 11 bases lining up with TRBD1. Per germline, CDR1 SGHRS and CDR2 YFSETQ. Trimming cost V 7 bases and J 2 bases; bases outside gene matches: 8. The CDR3 loop spans 15 amino acids. CDR3 nucleotide sequence: TGCGCCAGCTTCCAAGGGGGACAGGGGGCCTACGAGCAGTACTTC. The encoded protein is CASFQGGQGAYEQYF.

The chain uses TRBV7-3 and TRBJ2-3; TRBD1 matches at 7 bases. This CDR3 region has 14 residues. Germline CDR1 SGHTA, CDR2 FQGTGA. The V gene end was trimmed by 8 bases and the J gene end by 4 bases; junction bases not matched to a gene: 9. CDR3 nucleotides: TGTGCCAGCTCGACGAGAGGGGGCCCAGATACGCAGTATTTT. As protein: CASSTRGGPDTQYF.

The V gene is TRBV5-4, the J gene TRBJ2-4, with D hard to call. The CDR3 extends over 14 amino acids. CDR1 is SGHNT, CDR2 YYREEE, per germline (reference sequence). V was shortened by 6 bases and J by 3 bases, with 13 bases between the two germline ends. CDR3 loop: CASTVGGGKNIQYF. CDR3 nucleotides: TGTGCCAGCACCGTCGGTGGTGGCAAAAACATTCAGTACTTC.

This clone was seen just once. The chain has TRBV5-8 and TRBJ1-4; 7 bases match TRBD1. The trim removed 4 bases at V and 7 bases at J, leaving 7 bases unmatched. CDR1 and CDR2 from the germline V gene are SGHTS and YDEGEE. This CDR3 is 14 amino acids long. The CDR3 DNA is TGTGCCAGCAGCATTAGGGGGCCCGGTGAAAAACTGTTTTTT. It codes for CASSIRGPGEKLFF.

V usage is TRBV6-1 and J usage is TRBJ2-3, with 12 bases aligning to TRBD2. Germline CDR1 is MNHNS and CDR2 is SASEGT. The CDR3 is 15 residues long. The V gene end was trimmed by 6 bases and the J gene end by 3 bases; junction bases not matched to a gene: 4. For the CDR3, the DNA is TGTGCCAGCAGGAATCTAGCGGGAGGGACAGATACGCAGTATTTT. Protein product: CASRNLAGGTDTQYF.

This chain connects TRBV11-2 to TRBJ2-1, with 9 positions matching TRBD2. After removal of 4 bases from V and 0 bases from J, the junction contained 13 bases not matched to a gene. CDR3 length: 19 amino acids. CDR1 is SGHAT, CDR2 FQNNGV, per germline. This chain's CDR3 is CASSSKASGTTDSYNEQFF. CDR3 DNA sequence: TGTGCCAGCAGCTCCAAAGCTAGCGGGACCACCGACTCCTACAATGAGCAGTTCTTC.